Included here is one TCR beta chain sequence, with context. The sample originates from a study of blood T cell repertoires in COVID-19. Produced via immunoSEQ multiplex PCR; TCRdb's table is partial and in-frame only. The sample holds 100,000 to 150,000 clones, 77% seen once. J gave up 5 bases and V 6 bases, and 6 bases lay outside the gene matches. CDR1 SQVTM and CDR2 ANQGSEA come from the germline V gene. The CDR3 is made up of 13 amino acids. The chain has TRBV29-1 and TRBJ1-4; 7 nucleotides line up with TRBD1. The sequence came from a human donor in a cohort sampled during active COVID-19. Sequencing used peripheral blood. The CDR3 reads CSVGQASNEKLFF. The DNA for the CDR3 is TGCAGCGTCGGACAGGCGTCAAATGAAAAACTGTTTTTT. The variable domain in full, completed from reference TRBV29-1 and TRBJ1-4, reads SAVISQKPSRDICQRGTSLTIQCQVDSQVTMMFWYRQQPGQSLTLIATANQGSEATYESGFVIDKFPISRPNLTFSTLTVSNMSPEDSSIYLCSVGQASNEKLFFGSGTQLSVL.